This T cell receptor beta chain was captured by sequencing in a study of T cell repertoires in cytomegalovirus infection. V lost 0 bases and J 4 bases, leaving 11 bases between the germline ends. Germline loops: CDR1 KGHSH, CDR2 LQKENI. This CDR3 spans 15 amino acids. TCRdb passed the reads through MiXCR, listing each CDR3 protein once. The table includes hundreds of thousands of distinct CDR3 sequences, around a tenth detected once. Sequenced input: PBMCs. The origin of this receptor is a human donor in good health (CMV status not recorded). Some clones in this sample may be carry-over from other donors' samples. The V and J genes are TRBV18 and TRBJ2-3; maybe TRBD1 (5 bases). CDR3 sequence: CASSPPSQGSDTQYF. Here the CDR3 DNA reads TGTGCCAGCTCACCACCGTCGCAGGGTTCAGATACGCAGTATTTT. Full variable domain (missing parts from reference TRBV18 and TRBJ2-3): NAGVMQNPRHLVRRRGQEARLRCSPMKGHSHVYWYRQLPEEGLKFMVYLQKENIIDESGMPKERFSAEFPKEGPSILRIQQVVRGDSAAYFCASSPPSQGSDTQYFGPGTRLTVL.